Below, 26 T cell receptor beta chains from the same sample are listed, as sequenced in a study of OX40 agonist ivuxolimab in advanced cancers. The protocol was immunoSEQ multiplex PCR, while the TCRdb copy is restricted to in-frame clones and leaves out a portion. The data show around 26,000 clones, around three quarters seen once. The starting material was CD4+ or CD8+ T cells sorted from blood, obtained in a trial of the OX40 agonist ivuxolimab. Every receptor here comes from an adult with an advanced solid tumor such as melanoma, head and neck, liver or kidney cancer.

The gene calls are TRBV27 and TRBJ1-1; D unresolved. CDR1 is MNHEY and CDR2 is SMNVEV in the germline V gene (reference sequence). The V gene lost 4 bases and the J gene lost 5 bases, with 14 bases spanning the gap. The CDR3 is made up of 14 amino acids. The CDR3 protein is CASSSLTMGTEAFF. CDR3 nucleotides: TGTGCCAGCAGTTCTCTTACAATGGGGACTGAAGCTTTCTTT.

The chain recombines TRBV4-2 with TRBJ2-5, with 13 bases fitting TRBD2. Matching the DNA end better, TRBJ2-7 makes the J call doubtful. This CDR3 contains 17 residues. Per germline, CDR1 LGHNA and CDR2 YNFKEQ. In DNA form, the CDR3 reads TGTGCCAGCAGCCAGGGTCCCGGACTAGCGGGGGTCTACGAGCAGTACTTC. Its protein is CASSQGPGLAGVYEQYF.

J is TRBJ2-1 and V is TRBV19; the match to TRBD2 covers 15 bases. CDR3 size: 17 residues. Germline V gives CDR1 LNHDA, CDR2 SQIVND (reference sequence). With V trimmed by 3 bases and J by 6 bases, 6 bases remained unmatched. The CDR3 region is CASSIGTSGGRLNEQFF. The DNA of the CDR3 is TGTGCCAGTAGTATCGGGACTAGCGGGGGGCGACTCAATGAGCAGTTCTTC.

The chain links TRBV6-1 to TRBJ1-5; a possible D gene is TRBD1 (5 bases). Germline CDR1 reads MNHNS; CDR2 reads SASEGT. The length of the CDR3 is 15 residues. Trimming shortened V by 3 bases and J by 1 base, and 10 bases separated the two germline ends. CDR3 residues: CASSDGGVSNQPQHF. The CDR3 nucleotides read TGTGCCAGCAGTGATGGGGGGGTGAGCAATCAGCCCCAGCATTTT.

This sequence joins TRBV4-2 and TRBJ2-5; D is uncertain. The length of the CDR3 is 15 residues. Trimming left V 4 bases short and J 4 bases short, with 16 bases between. The germline V gene encodes CDR1 LGHNA and CDR2 YNFKEQ. The CDR3 region is CASSPRVGSAETQYF. In DNA form, the CDR3 reads TGTGCCAGCAGCCCAAGGGTAGGGTCGGCAGAGACCCAGTACTTC.

The gene calls are TRBV6-6 and TRBJ2-6; D gene unclear. The germline V and J ends were trimmed by 5 bases and 0 bases, with 11 bases remaining between them. The germline V gene has CDR1 MNHNY and CDR2 SVGAGI (reference sequence). The CDR3 extends over 16 amino acids. The CDR3 is CASSTTAFSGANVLTF. The CDR3 region has the DNA TGTGCCAGCAGTACGACGGCTTTCTCTGGGGCCAACGTCCTGACTTTC.

This chain connects TRBV11-3 to TRBJ1-3, with TRBD1 matching 7 bases. V was pared by 5 bases and J by 2 bases, with 6 bases of the junction left unmatched. Germline V gene data show CDR1 as SGHNT and CDR2 as YENEEA. The CDR3 has 15 amino acids. This CDR3 reads CASSKTGVAGNTIYF. Here the CDR3 DNA reads TGTGCCAGCAGCAAAACAGGGGTCGCTGGAAACACCATATATTTT.

V is TRBV9 and J is TRBJ1-2, with D tentatively TRBD1 (6 bases). Between the trimmed V and J ends, which lost 4 bases and 7 bases, there was a span of 17 bases. The CDR3 has 14 residues. CDR1 is SGDLS, CDR2 YYNGEE, per germline. DNA of the CDR3: TGTGCCAGCAGCCCCCGGCGGAGGGGGGCTGGCTACACCTTC. Its translation is CASSPRRRGAGYTF.

The V gene is TRBV6-1, the J gene TRBJ2-7, with 7 bases identical to TRBD1. J was trimmed by 2 bases and V by 3 bases; bases with no gene match: 10. The CDR3 length is 16 residues. From germline, CDR1 is MNHNS and CDR2 SASEGT. CDR3: CASSDLRDRDPYEQYF. CDR3 in DNA: TGTGCCAGCAGTGACCTCCGGGACAGAGACCCCTACGAGCAGTACTTC.

This chain joins TRBV6-5 and TRBJ2-5; 7 bases agree with TRBD1. The V and J ends lost 0 bases and 0 bases, in that order; junction bases with no gene match: 4. Germline V gives CDR1 MNHEY, CDR2 SVGAGI. The CDR3 loop spans 16 amino acids. This chain's CDR3 is CASSYSPTGYQETQYF. For the CDR3, the DNA is TGTGCCAGCAGTTACTCGCCGACAGGGTACCAAGAGACCCAGTACTTC.

The gene calls are TRBV7-2 and TRBJ1-1; no reliable D call. V was shortened by 5 bases and J by 3 bases, with 16 bases between the two germline ends. The length of the CDR3 is 15 residues. The germline gives CDR1 SGHTA, CDR2 FQGNSA. The CDR3 region is CASSPNWARDTEAFF. In nucleotides, the CDR3 is TGTGCCAGCAGCCCGAACTGGGCACGGGACACTGAAGCTTTCTTT.

The chain is built from TRBV7-2 and TRBJ1-1; D gene ambiguous. This CDR3 has 16 residues. V dropped 6 bases and J dropped 8 bases, with 25 bases sitting between them. The germline V gene encodes CDR1 SGHTA and CDR2 FQGNSA. Here the CDR3 reads CASSYHRPSKPKEAFF. The CDR3 nucleotides are TGTGCCAGCAGTTACCACCGTCCCTCGAAGCCTAAAGAAGCTTTCTTT.

This chain joins TRBV19 and TRBJ1-1, with D tentatively TRBD1 (5 bases). The CDR3 is 12 residues long. Germline V CDR1 and CDR2: LNHDA, SQIVND (reference sequence). V dropped 1 base and J dropped 7 bases, with 7 bases sitting between them. The CDR3 region is CASSIAQGEAFF. The DNA of the CDR3 is TGTGCCAGTAGTATAGCTCAGGGTGAAGCTTTCTTT. The complete variable domain, with remaining parts taken from reference TRBV19 and TRBJ1-1, reads DGGITQSPKYLFRKEGQNVTLSCEQNLNHDAMYWYRQDPGQGLRLIYYSQIVNDFQKGDIAEGYSVSREKKESFPLTVTSAQKNPTAFYLCASSIAQGEAFFGQGTRLTVV.

The chain carries TRBV6-1 and TRBJ2-2; D tentatively fits TRBD1 or TRBD2 (5 bases each). In germline, CDR1 is MNHNS, CDR2 SASEGT. The length of the CDR3 is 15 residues. Trimming removed 8 bases from V and 5 bases from J, with 18 bases in between. In DNA form, the CDR3 reads TGTGCCAGCCCTAAGGATGGGGGAACGACCGGGGAGCTGTTTTTT. Residues: CASPKDGGTTGELFF.

This clone showed up just a few times. The chain employs TRBV27 and TRBJ2-2, with no clear D. In germline, CDR1 is MNHEY, CDR2 SMNVEV (reference sequence). V lost 5 bases, J lost 4 bases, and 11 bases lay in between. The CDR3 spans 14 residues. CDR3 nucleotides: TGTGCCAGCAGTCCTCAACAGACCACCGGGGAGCTGTTTTTT. Translating gives CASSPQQTTGELFF.

The chain uses TRBV12-1 and TRBJ1-6. TRBV12-1 is flagged as a pseudogene. The CDR3 has 12 amino acids. The CDR3 loop reads CAPLDRDSPLHF. DNA for the CDR3: TGTGCCCCACTAGATCGGGATTCACCCCTCCACTTT.

The V gene is TRBV6-1, the J gene TRBJ2-3; the D call may be TRBD1 or TRBD2 (6 bases each). Germline V gene sequence: CDR1 MNHNS, CDR2 SASEGT. The CDR3 is 18 residues long. Trimming pared 3 bases from V and 5 bases from J, leaving 24 bases between. Written as DNA, the CDR3 is TGTGCCAGCAGTGAGCCCCCGGGGGCAGGGAATTATTTAGATACGCAGTATTTT. It is translated as CASSEPPGAGNYLDTQYF.

This clone has a single count. The V call is TRBV19, the J call TRBJ2-7; the match to TRBD2 covers 13 bases. Germline lookup yields CDR1 LNHDA and CDR2 SQIVND (reference sequence). The CDR3 spans 18 residues. The V gene end was trimmed by 5 bases and the J gene end by 0 bases; junction bases not matched to a gene: 10. Written as DNA, the CDR3 is TGTGCCAGTAGTCTACGACTAGCGGGGGGCCCTAGCTCCTACGAGCAGTACTTC. Translating it yields CASSLRLAGGPSSYEQYF.

The rearrangement joins TRBV7-6 to TRBJ2-5; D possibly uses TRBD1 or TRBD2 (5 bases each). The V end lost 3 bases, the J end lost 2 bases, and 10 bases lay between the germline ends. Germline V gene data show CDR1 as SGHVS and CDR2 as FNYEAQ. The CDR3 is 14 residues long. The CDR3 loop is CASSFGTAQETQYF. The DNA of the CDR3 is TGTGCCAGCAGCTTCGGGACGGCACAAGAGACCCAGTACTTC.

Concerning this clone itself: Within the sample, other DNA sequences also encode this same CDR3. The chain uses TRBV18 and TRBJ1-1; D unclear. The CDR3 runs to 15 residues. V lost 6 bases and J lost 5, with 19 bases in between. CDR1 and CDR2 (germline): KGHSH, LQKENI. The CDR3 DNA is TGTGCCAGCTCGGTAAGGACCGACGCTAATACTGAAGCTTTCTTT. Its translation: CASSVRTDANTEAFF.

This rearrangement joins TRBV9 to TRBJ1-2; TRBD1 matches at 8 bases. Trimming removed 5 bases from V and 4 bases from J; junction bases left unmatched: 10. This CDR3 contains 15 residues. CDR1 SGDLS and CDR2 YYNGEE come from the germline V gene. The CDR3 DNA reads as TGTGCCAGCAGTGTTCCCGGGACAGGCCCCTATGGCTACACCTTC. As protein: CASSVPGTGPYGYTF.

This clone was seen a single time. The gene calls are TRBV7-9 and TRBJ1-1; D is unresolved. V lost 5 bases to trimming and J lost 3 bases, with 7 bases between them. Germline V gives CDR1 SEHNR, CDR2 FQNEAQ (reference sequence). CDR3 length equals 12 residues. The CDR3 sequence: CASSPQHTEAFF. The CDR3 coding sequence is TGTGCCAGCAGCCCACAGCACACTGAAGCTTTCTTT.

This rearrangement joins TRBV5-1 to TRBJ2-5; no clear D. V lost 5 bases to trimming and J lost 0 bases, with 11 bases between them. This CDR3 is 14 amino acids long. Per the germline V gene, CDR1 is SGHRS and CDR2 is YFSETQ. The CDR3, as DNA: TGCGCCAGCAGGAGGAACGAGAACCAAGAGACCCAGTACTTC. Translating gives CASRRNENQETQYF.

This chain links TRBV18 with TRBJ1-6; the match to TRBD1 covers 12 bases. The CDR3 runs 17 residues. The germline CDR1 and CDR2 sequences are KGHSH and LQKENI. Germline trimming cut 5 bases from V and 7 bases from J; bases unmatched to any gene: 9. The CDR3 spells CASSTPRDRGPNSPLHF. The DNA of the CDR3 is TGTGCCAGCTCAACCCCCCGGGACAGGGGGCCAAATTCACCCCTCCACTTT. The whole variable domain, remainder taken from reference TRBV18 and TRBJ1-6, is NAGVMQNPRHLVRRRGQEARLRCSPMKGHSHVYWYRQLPEEGLKFMVYLQKENIIDESGMPKERFSAEFPKEGPSILRIQQVVRGDSAAYFCASSTPRDRGPNSPLHFGNGTRLTVT.

This chain uses TRBV12-5 with TRBJ1-1; no clear D. This CDR3 comprises 14 residues. The germline V and J ends were trimmed by 3 bases and 0 bases, with 8 bases remaining between them. Germline assignment: CDR1 LGHNT and CDR2 FRNRAP. In DNA form, the CDR3 reads TGTGCTAGTGGTTTAGGGCAGCTGAACACTGAAGCTTTCTTT. Its protein is CASGLGQLNTEAFF.

This clone was seen more than once but under ten times. V gene TRBV12-5 combines with J gene TRBJ1-3, with D unclear. V was shortened by 5 bases and J by 0 bases, with 17 bases between the two germline ends. Germline V CDR1 and CDR2: LGHNT, FRNRAP. This CDR3 contains 17 residues. DNA for the CDR3: TGTGCTAGTGGTCCCGCCTCTCCATCCCTCTCTGGAAACACCATATATTTT. Translating gives CASGPASPSLSGNTIYF.